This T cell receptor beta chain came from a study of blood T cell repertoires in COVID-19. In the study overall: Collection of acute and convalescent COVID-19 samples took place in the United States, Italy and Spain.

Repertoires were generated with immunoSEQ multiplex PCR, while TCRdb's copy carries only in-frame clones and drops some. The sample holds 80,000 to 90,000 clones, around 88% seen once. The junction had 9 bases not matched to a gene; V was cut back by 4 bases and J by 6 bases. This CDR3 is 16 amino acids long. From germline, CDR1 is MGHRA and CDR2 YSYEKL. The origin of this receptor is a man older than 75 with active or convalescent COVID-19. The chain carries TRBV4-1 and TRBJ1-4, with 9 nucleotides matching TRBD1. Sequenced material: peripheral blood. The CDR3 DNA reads TGCGCCAGCAGCCTGGGACAGGGCGGTTCTTATGAAAAACTGTTTTTT. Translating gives CASSLGQGGSYEKLFF.